A single sample gave rise to the 24 T cell receptor beta chains below, sequenced in a study of cytomegalovirus exposure and HLA in healthy donors. Amplification used 60 Vbeta primers and 13 Jbeta primers. Measured with immunoSEQ multiplex PCR; TCRdb has only the in-frame clones, and not every one. The data show roughly 100,000 clones, 70% to 80% seen once. The sample comprised PBMCs. The receptors were sampled from a young man in good health and CMV-seropositive.

The genes are TRBV2 and TRBJ2-5, with TRBD2 matching 12 bases. CDR3 length: 18 residues. Germline V gives CDR1 SNHLY, CDR2 FYNNEI. V lost 0 bases and J lost 4; bases outside the gene matches: 9. This CDR3 reads CASSEAPLAGGVGETQYF. The CDR3 nucleotides read TGTGCCAGCAGTGAAGCTCCCCTAGCGGGGGGGGTGGGAGAGACCCAGTACTTC. The full variable domain, completed using reference TRBV2 and TRBJ2-5, is EPEVTQTPSHQVTQMGQEVILRCVPISNHLYFYWYRQILGQKVEFLVSFYNNEISEKSEIFDDQFSVERPDGSNFTLKIRSTKLEDSAMYFCASSEAPLAGGVGETQYFGPGTRLLVL.

The table lists this clone with a few counts. The chain is built from TRBV5-1 and TRBJ1-3; D uncertain. Germline CDR1 is SGHRS and CDR2 is YFSETQ. V was trimmed by 0 bases and J by 0 bases, leaving 10 bases between them. The CDR3 spans 16 residues. DNA for the CDR3: TGCGCCAGCAGCTTGGGCGTTTACCCCTCTGGAAACACCATATATTTT. It encodes CASSLGVYPSGNTIYF.

Here the CDR3 reads CASSLVRGDYSNQPQHF. Here the CDR3 DNA reads TGTGCCAGCAGTTTGGTGAGAGGAGACTATAGCAATCAGCCCCAGCATTTT. The V gene is TRBV28, the J gene TRBJ1-5; D ambiguous. The CDR3 runs 17 residues. V lost 3 bases and J lost 0, with 15 bases in between. CDR1 is MDHEN, CDR2 SYDVKM, per germline.

V is TRBV2 and J is TRBJ1-2; no reliable D call. Per germline, CDR1 SNHLY and CDR2 FYNNEI. The V end lost 5 bases, the J end lost 7 bases, and 11 bases lay between the germline ends. The CDR3 length is 12 residues. The CDR3 DNA sequence: TGTGCCAGCAGTCTCACTGAGGGTGGCTACACCTTC. As protein: CASSLTEGGYTF. The whole variable domain, remainder taken from reference TRBV2 and TRBJ1-2, is EPEVTQTPSHQVTQMGQEVILRCVPISNHLYFYWYRQILGQKVEFLVSFYNNEISEKSEIFDDQFSVERPDGSNFTLKIRSTKLEDSAMYFCASSLTEGGYTFGSGTRLTVV.

This sequence joins TRBV28 and TRBJ2-5; D is ambiguous. CDR3 length: 16 residues. Trimming removed 2 bases from V and 2 bases from J, with 15 bases in between. Per the germline V gene, CDR1 is MDHEN and CDR2 is SYDVKM. CDR3 sequence: CASSLAPGRPQETQYF. The CDR3 bases are TGTGCCAGCAGTTTAGCCCCCGGCAGGCCACAAGAGACCCAGTACTTC.

The chain is built from TRBV11-2 and TRBJ1-2, with 7 bases lining up with TRBD1. From germline, CDR1 is SGHAT and CDR2 FQNNGV. Germline trimming cut 0 bases from V and 13 bases from J; bases unmatched to any gene: 11. This CDR3 spans 14 amino acids. CDR3 coding DNA: TGTGCCAGCAGCTTAGAGTTTGGGGACAGACCCATCACCTTC. This gives the protein CASSLEFGDRPITF.

V is TRBV2 and J is TRBJ1-1, with a weak D call TRBD1 (5 bases). V lost 8 bases, J lost 5 bases, and 15 bases lay in between. This CDR3 is 13 amino acids long. The V gene's germline CDR1 is SNHLY and CDR2 FYNNEI. The CDR3 is CASQDPGKTEAFF. In DNA, the CDR3 is TGTGCCAGCCAAGACCCAGGGAAGACTGAAGCTTTCTTT.

The V and J genes are TRBV14 and TRBJ1-2; TRBD1 agrees at 9 bases. Trimming cost V 0 bases and J 6 bases; bases outside gene matches: 8. There are 16 residues in the CDR3. Germline V gives CDR1 SGHDN, CDR2 FVKESK. The CDR3 region has the DNA TGTGCCAGCAGCCAAGACAGTTTCGACAGGGGGGATGGCTACACCTTC. This encodes CASSQDSFDRGDGYTF.

This chain joins TRBV30 and TRBJ1-5; D remains ambiguous. V gave up 2 bases and J gave up 7 bases, with 12 bases separating them. CDR3 length equals 13 residues. Germline lookup yields CDR1 GTSNPN and CDR2 SVGIG (reference sequence). CDR3 coding DNA: TGTGCCTGGAGTACGAGGGATCTCCAGCCCCAGCATTTT. This gives the protein CAWSTRDLQPQHF.

This clone was recorded once. The chain recombines TRBV6-5 with TRBJ1-1, with D uncertain. Per the germline V gene, CDR1 is MNHEY and CDR2 is SVGAGI. The CDR3 consists of 16 residues. V was clipped by 0 bases and J by 0 bases, with 11 bases between them. The CDR3 sequence: CASSYSYPGMNTEAFF. CDR3 DNA sequence: TGTGCCAGCAGTTACTCCTATCCAGGCATGAACACTGAAGCTTTCTTT.

DNA of the CDR3: TGTGCCATCAGTGAGTCGTTTAGAGATGAGCAGTTCTTC. The encoded protein is CAISESFRDEQFF. The rearrangement uses TRBV10-3 and TRBJ2-1; no definite D call. The CDR3 sequence is 13 residues long. Germline V gene lookup returns CDR1 ENHRY and CDR2 SYGVKD. V was clipped by 0 bases and J by 8 bases, with 8 bases between them.

This clone is labeled medium-sized. The J gene is TRBJ1-6, the V gene TRBV14; D unresolved. Trimming shortened V by 0 bases and J by 11 bases, and 14 bases separated the two germline ends. CDR3 size: 15 residues. Germline V gene sequence: CDR1 SGHDN, CDR2 FVKESK. In nucleotides, the CDR3 is TGTGCCAGCAGCCAAGATCTGGGCAGGATCACACCCCTCCACTTT. This sequence encodes CASSQDLGRITPLHF.

This chain connects TRBV29-1 to TRBJ1-3; D uncertain. CDR1 and CDR2 from the germline V gene are SQVTM and ANQGSEA. The CDR3 totals 13 residues. Trimming removed 6 bases at V and 4 bases at J, with 13 bases between. Here the CDR3 reads CSVRPPGGNTIYF. CDR3 coding DNA: TGCAGCGTGAGACCGCCGGGGGGAAACACCATATATTTT.

The rearrangement links TRBV19 to TRBJ2-7; perhaps TRBD2 as D (6 bases). V was shortened by 5 bases and J by 1 base, with 9 bases between the two germline ends. CDR1 is LNHDA, CDR2 SQIVND, per germline (reference sequence). CDR3 length: 13 amino acids. CDR3 sequence (DNA): TGTGCCAGTAGTGCGGGACTTTCCTACGAGCAGTACTTC. Its translation: CASSAGLSYEQYF.

This clone appeared a few times. V gene TRBV10-3 combines with J gene TRBJ1-2, with no clear D. In germline, CDR1 is ENHRY, CDR2 SYGVKD. The CDR3 has 14 amino acids. With 3 bases removed from V and 2 bases from J, the gap between germline ends came to 10 bases. The CDR3 is CAISDGGGNYGYTF. In DNA, the CDR3 is TGTGCCATCAGTGATGGTGGCGGAAACTATGGCTACACCTTC.

The chain uses TRBV11-2 and TRBJ1-2; TRBD1 matches 9 bases. The CDR3 extends over 14 amino acids. In germline, CDR1 is SGHAT, CDR2 FQNNGV. Trimming removed 6 bases from V and 3 bases from J; junction bases left unmatched: 5. The CDR3 here is CASSTGGDHYGYTF. In DNA form, the CDR3 reads TGTGCCAGCAGTACAGGGGGCGACCACTATGGCTACACCTTC.

The chain couples TRBV4-1 to TRBJ1-1, with 7 bases lining up with TRBD1. The CDR3 sequence is 15 residues long. Trimming at V came to 4 bases and at J to 2 bases, leaving 7 bases not matched to a gene. Germline V gives CDR1 MGHRA, CDR2 YSYEKL. The CDR3 bases are TGCGCCAGCAGCCCAGACGGGACAGCCAACACTGAAGCTTTCTTT. Translating it yields CASSPDGTANTEAFF.

The chain is built from TRBV2 and TRBJ1-5; D unresolved. V dropped 2 bases and J dropped 7 bases, with 9 bases sitting between them. Germline V gene sequence: CDR1 SNHLY, CDR2 FYNNEI. The CDR3 length is 13 residues. CDR3 sequence (DNA): TGTGCCAGCAGTGAAATCGGTTTCCAGCCCCAGCATTTT. Translating gives CASSEIGFQPQHF.

J is TRBJ2-7 and V is TRBV5-8; tentative D call: TRBD1 (6 bases). There are 13 residues in the CDR3. The germline CDR1 and CDR2 sequences are SGHTS and YDEGEE. The V end was cut by 1 base, the J end by 2 bases, with 7 bases between. The CDR3 region has the DNA TGTGCCAGCAGCTTGCGGACAGCCTACGAGCAGTACTTC. Protein sequence: CASSLRTAYEQYF.

The chain couples TRBV29-1 to TRBJ1-2; 7 nucleotides line up with TRBD1. The V and J ends lost 4 bases and 8 bases, in that order; junction bases with no gene match: 1. Germline CDR1 SQVTM, CDR2 ANQGSEA. CDR3 length: 10 amino acids. In nucleotides, the CDR3 is TGCAGCGTTGTAGGGGGCGGCTACACCTTC. As protein: CSVVGGGYTF.

This clone was picked up a small number of times. This chain uses TRBV2 with TRBJ2-5; TRBD2 matches 7 bases. The J segment lost 7 bases and the V segment lost 5 bases, leaving 4 bases of the junction unmatched. The CDR3 is 12 residues long. Germline-derived CDR1 and CDR2 are SNHLY and FYNNEI. The CDR3 nucleotides read TGTGCCAGCAGTTTCGTAGCGGGGACCCAGTACTTC. This sequence encodes CASSFVAGTQYF. The full variable domain, in which reference TRBV2 and TRBJ2-5 provide the parts outside the CDR3, is EPEVTQTPSHQVTQMGQEVILRCVPISNHLYFYWYRQILGQKVEFLVSFYNNEISEKSEIFDDQFSVERPDGSNFTLKIRSTKLEDSAMYFCASSFVAGTQYFGPGTRLLVL.

The CDR3 loop is CASSPSQGFTEAFF. CDR3 DNA: TGTGCCAGCAGCCCCTCCCAGGGGTTCACTGAAGCTTTCTTT. The rearrangement links TRBV9 to TRBJ1-1, with a weak D call TRBD1 (6 bases). Trimming left V 4 bases short and J 4 bases short, with 14 bases between. CDR3 size: 14 residues. CDR1 and CDR2 (germline): SGDLS, YYNGEE.

This clone was seen only a few times. This chain connects TRBV5-1 to TRBJ2-7; D might be TRBD2 (6 bases). The CDR3 loop spans 14 amino acids. V was trimmed by 5 bases and J by 0 bases, leaving 12 bases between them. CDR1 is SGHRS, CDR2 YFSETQ, per germline. CDR3 in amino acids: CASRRDLSSYEQYF. The CDR3 DNA sequence: TGCGCCAGCAGGCGGGACTTGAGCTCCTACGAGCAGTACTTC.

The CDR3 here is CASSLPPQGAYQPQHF. As DNA, the CDR3 is TGTGCCAGCAGTTTACCTCCTCAGGGGGCTTATCAGCCCCAGCATTTT. This sequence joins TRBV28 and TRBJ1-5; 8 bases fit TRBD1. Germline CDR1 reads MDHEN; CDR2 reads SYDVKM. The CDR3 extends over 16 amino acids. V shed 2 bases and J 5 bases; nucleotides not matched to a gene: 8.